The 15 T cell receptor beta chains below all came from one sample that was sequenced in a study of blood T cell repertoires in COVID-19. TCRdb's table, derived via immunoSEQ multiplex PCR, lists solely in-frame clones and lacks some. The sample yields some 350,000 clones, more than 85% seen once. The source material was peripheral blood. The receptors were gathered from a human donor in a cohort sampled during active COVID-19.

This clone was counted once. V usage is TRBV3-1 (or the pseudogene TRBV3-2) and J usage is TRBJ1-1; D is unresolved. Deletions cut 5 bases from V and 1 base from J, with 14 bases between. Germline V lookup: CDR1 LGHDT, CDR2 YNNKEL (reference sequence). The CDR3 runs 15 residues. The CDR3 DNA is TGTGCCAGCAGCAGGAGAATGTCGGGGAACACTGAAGCTTTCTTT. Protein sequence: CASSRRMSGNTEAFF.

The chain carries TRBV20-1 and TRBJ1-1; D gene unclear. This CDR3 is 11 amino acids long. V was shortened by 5 bases and J by 4 bases, with 8 bases between the two germline ends. Germline lookup yields CDR1 DFQATT and CDR2 SNEGSKA (reference sequence). DNA of the CDR3: TGCAGTGCTTATTCCCCCACTGAAGCTTTCTTT. It specifies CSAYSPTEAFF.

V and J are TRBV7-2 and TRBJ2-1; 10 nucleotides match TRBD1. The CDR3 spans 15 residues. CDR1 SGHTA and CDR2 FQGNSA come from the germline V gene. Unmatched junction bases numbered 3, after V lost 5 bases and J lost 2 bases. The CDR3 spells CASSQGTGAYNEQFF. CDR3 coding DNA: TGTGCCAGCAGCCAAGGGACAGGGGCCTACAATGAGCAGTTCTTC.

The chain uses TRBV5-4 and TRBJ2-5, with 8 bases that match TRBD1. The germline V gene has CDR1 SGHNT and CDR2 YYREEE (reference sequence). CDR3 length equals 15 residues. J lost 5 bases, V lost 3 bases, and 9 bases had no gene match. In DNA, the CDR3 is TGTGCCAGCAGCTCCCGCGACAGGGGACGGGAGACCCAGTACTTC. Amino acid sequence: CASSSRDRGRETQYF. Variable domain in full (rest from reference TRBV5-4 and TRBJ2-5): ETGVTQSPTHLIKTRGQQVTLRCSSQSGHNTVSWYQQALGQGPQFIFQYYREEENGRGNFPPRFSGLQFPNYSSELNVNALELDDSALYLCASSSRDRGRETQYFGPGTRLLVL.

V gene TRBV11-3 combines with J gene TRBJ2-1; D remains ambiguous. Trimming took 0 bases from V and 10 from J, leaving 10 bases between them. Germline V gene data show CDR1 as SGHNT and CDR2 as YENEEA. This CDR3 has 13 residues. CDR3 loop: CASSLDSLTEQFF. For the CDR3, the DNA is TGTGCCAGCAGCTTAGATTCTCTAACCGAGCAGTTCTTC.

J is TRBJ2-5 and V is TRBV7-9; 9 bases are shared with TRBD1. V lost 5 bases to trimming and J lost 1 base; unmatched junction nucleotides: 11. There are 17 residues in the CDR3. The germline V gene has CDR1 SEHNR and CDR2 FQNEAQ (reference sequence). Written as DNA, the CDR3 is TGTGCCAGCAGCCGATGGACAGGGGCCACCCTCCAAGAGACCCAGTACTTC. The encoded protein is CASSRWTGATLQETQYF. Full variable domain (missing parts from reference TRBV7-9 and TRBJ2-5): DTGVSQNPRHKITKRGQNVTFRCDPISEHNRLYWYRQTLGQGPEFLTYFQNEAQLEKSRLLSDRFSAERPKGSFSTLEIQRTEQGDSAMYLCASSRWTGATLQETQYFGPGTRLLVL.

The rearrangement links TRBV2 to TRBJ1-2; D remains ambiguous. This CDR3 has 17 amino acids. Looked up from germline, CDR1 is SNHLY and CDR2 is FYNNEI. V lost 8 bases to trimming and J lost 6 bases, with 28 bases between them. CDR3 sequence: CASGKTLLLSGMDGYTF. The CDR3 DNA follows: TGTGCCAGCGGGAAAACACTTCTTCTGTCGGGGATGGATGGCTACACCTTC.

The chain employs TRBV7-3 and TRBJ2-6; D is ambiguous. The V end was cut by 3 bases, the J end by 0 bases, with 6 bases between. The CDR3 length is 15 residues. CDR1 SGHTA and CDR2 FQGTGA come from the germline V gene. The CDR3 region is CASSLRHSGANVLTF. CDR3 bases: TGTGCCAGCAGCTTGAGGCACTCTGGGGCCAACGTCCTGACTTTC.

This clone appeared once. The gene calls are TRBV2 and TRBJ2-5, with 11 bases identical to TRBD2. The germline V gene encodes CDR1 SNHLY and CDR2 FYNNEI. There are 14 residues in the CDR3. V was pared by 8 bases and J by 2 bases, with 4 bases of the junction left unmatched. CDR3 amino acids: CASSTSGRQETQYF. The CDR3 DNA follows: TGTGCCAGCTCAACTAGCGGGAGACAAGAGACCCAGTACTTC.

This clone was observed a few times. CDR3 nucleotides: TGCGCCAGCGGCTATTCTAGCTCCTACGAGCAGTACTTC. Amino acid sequence: CASGYSSSYEQYF. The rearrangement links TRBV5-1 to TRBJ2-7; D is undetermined. V was clipped by 7 bases and J by 0 bases, with 11 bases between them. The CDR3 spans 13 residues. The germline V gene has CDR1 SGHRS and CDR2 YFSETQ.

The chain is built from TRBV27 and TRBJ2-1; 7 nucleotides line up with TRBD1. V shed 6 bases and J 7 bases; nucleotides not matched to a gene: 15. The germline V gene has CDR1 MNHEY and CDR2 SMNVEV (reference sequence). This CDR3 is built from 16 residues. The CDR3 DNA reads TGTGCCAGCAGCCAACCGACAGGGTACGTAGGGAATGAGCAGTTCTTC. Amino acid sequence: CASSQPTGYVGNEQFF.

This chain links TRBV20-1 with TRBJ2-1, with 10 bases aligning to TRBD2. The germline V gene has CDR1 DFQATT and CDR2 SNEGSKA (reference sequence). The V segment lost 3 bases and the J segment 8 bases; nucleotides outside the gene matches: 13. The CDR3 length is 16 residues. In DNA, the CDR3 is TGCAGTGCTAGTCCCCTGAGCGGGGGGGCTGGGTATGAGCAGTTCTTC. Protein sequence: CSASPLSGGAGYEQFF.

The rearrangement links TRBV6-4 to TRBJ2-4; perhaps TRBD2 as D (5 bases). V was shortened by 5 bases and J by 6 bases, with 11 bases between the two germline ends. CDR3 size: 13 residues. The germline gives CDR1 MRHNA, CDR2 SNTAGT. The CDR3 loop reads CASSTEEGNIQYF. CDR3 coding DNA: TGTGCCAGCAGTACGGAGGAAGGAAACATTCAGTACTTC.

This clone is a singleton in its sample. The gene calls are TRBV3-1 (or the pseudogene TRBV3-2) and TRBJ2-3; TRBD2 aligns across 10 bases. CDR3 length equals 18 residues. CDR1 LGHDT and CDR2 YNNKEL come from the germline V gene (reference sequence). With 0 bases clipped from V and 4 bases from J, the junction kept 10 bases outside the gene matches. As DNA, the CDR3 is TGTGCCAGCAGCCAAGAGATAGGGAGCGGGGGGGCCCCAGATACGCAGTATTTT. As protein: CASSQEIGSGGAPDTQYF.

The genes are TRBV3-1 (or the pseudogene TRBV3-2) and TRBJ2-7, with a weak D call TRBD2 (5 bases). V was pared by 5 bases and J by 5 bases, with 13 bases between. Germline assignment: CDR1 LGHDT and CDR2 YNNKEL (reference sequence). This CDR3 region has 13 residues. The CDR3 sequence: CASSSTRVDEQYF. CDR3 in DNA: TGTGCCAGCAGCTCAACTAGGGTGGACGAGCAGTACTTC.